The 22 T cell receptor beta chains presented below share a single source sample, sequenced in a study of T cell repertoires in cytomegalovirus infection. These receptors have no known antigen. TCRdb passed the reads through MiXCR, listing each CDR3 protein once. Of 600,000 to 700,000 distinct CDR3 sequences detected, roughly 33% appear once; the ten largest clones hold 15% to 20%. Sequencing was performed on cultured PBMCs, taken from culture after CMV antigen stimulation. The receptor source for this set is a human donor in good health (CMV status not recorded). Some clones in this sample may be carry-over from other donors' samples.

This sequence joins TRBV12-3 or TRBV12-4 and TRBJ2-3, with 9 bases matching TRBD1. V lost 5 bases and J lost 5; bases outside the gene matches: 8. The CDR3 loop spans 15 amino acids. CDR3 residues: CASSAGTGRGDTQYF. CDR3 sequence (DNA): TGTGCCAGCAGTGCCGGGACAGGGAGGGGAGATACGCAGTATTTT.

This clonotype was recorded a few times. This rearrangement joins TRBV19 to TRBJ2-7; D remains ambiguous. The CDR3 runs to 13 residues. Germline lookup yields CDR1 LNHDA and CDR2 SQIVND (reference sequence). The V end was cut by 3 bases, the J end by 3 bases, with 9 bases between. The CDR3 is CASSISSNYEQYF. The CDR3 nucleotides are TGTGCCAGTAGTATCTCGTCCAACTACGAGCAGTACTTC.

The chain has TRBV9 and TRBJ1-2; D ambiguous. Trimming pared 5 bases from V and 0 bases from J, leaving 11 bases between. The length of the CDR3 is 14 residues. The germline V gene encodes CDR1 SGDLS and CDR2 YYNGEE. CDR3 in amino acids: CASSKDGSNYGYTF. The CDR3 DNA reads as TGTGCCAGCAGTAAAGACGGATCTAACTATGGCTACACCTTC.

This clonotype was counted only a few times. The V call is TRBV5-5, the J call TRBJ2-3; 8 nucleotides line up with TRBD2. Germline lookup yields CDR1 SGHKS and CDR2 YYEKEE (reference sequence). The CDR3 length is 14 residues. Trimming at V came to 0 bases and at J to 6 bases, leaving 3 bases not matched to a gene. The CDR3 DNA reads as TGTGCCAGCAGCTTGGGACTAGCGTTGGATACGCAGTATTTT. It codes for CASSLGLALDTQYF.

J is TRBJ1-1 and V is TRBV12-3 or TRBV12-4, with 7 bases matching TRBD1. V shed 7 bases and J 7 bases; nucleotides not matched to a gene: 9. This CDR3 is built from 13 residues. In DNA, the CDR3 is TGTGCCAGCACCCAGGACAGGAGAGTTGAAGCTTTCTTT. It encodes CASTQDRRVEAFF.

The table lists this clonotype with a few counts. CDR3 in DNA: TGTGCCAGCAGCTTAGGTAGGGCCCAATACCTGGGTAGGTCTGAAGCTTTCTTT. Protein: CASSLGRAQYLGRSEAFF. J is TRBJ1-1 and V is TRBV11-2; D is unclear. CDR1 and CDR2 from the germline V gene are SGHAT and FQNNGV. The length of the CDR3 is 18 residues. The V gene lost 1 base and the J gene lost 6 bases, with 24 bases spanning the gap.

This clonotype has more than one count but fewer than ten. J is TRBJ1-1 and V is TRBV12-3 or TRBV12-4, with D possibly matching TRBD1 (6 bases). Trimming removed 5 bases at V and 5 bases at J, with 15 bases between. The length of the CDR3 is 14 residues. The CDR3 reads CASSHLGDTTEAFF. The DNA for the CDR3 is TGTGCCAGCAGTCATTTGGGGGACACGACTGAAGCTTTCTTT.

This clonotype was seen more than once but under ten times. The rearrangement joins TRBV27 to TRBJ2-1; 11 bases align to TRBD2. The CDR3 is 15 residues long. Germline CDR1 and CDR2: MNHEY and SMNVEV (reference sequence). The J segment lost 9 bases and the V segment lost 5 bases, leaving 9 bases of the junction unmatched. The CDR3 region has the DNA TGTGCCAGCAGTCGACTTAGCGGGGGGGCGATTGAGCAGTTCTTC. Its translation: CASSRLSGGAIEQFF.

The rearrangement joins TRBV27 to TRBJ2-4; TRBD1 matches 8 bases. This CDR3 contains 19 residues. Trimming at V came to 8 bases and at J to 2 bases, leaving 20 bases not matched to a gene. The germline V gene encodes CDR1 MNHEY and CDR2 SMNVEV (reference sequence). The CDR3 DNA is TGTGCCAGCGCCCCCGAGGGGGACAGGAGCCTAGCAACCAAAAACATTCAGTACTTC. This sequence encodes CASAPEGDRSLATKNIQYF.

This rearrangement joins TRBV7-6 to TRBJ1-1; maybe TRBD1 (5 bases). The CDR3 length is 13 residues. CDR1 is SGHVS, CDR2 FNYEAQ, per germline. V lost 5 bases and J lost 7, with 14 bases in between. The CDR3 reads CASSPGAGLEAFF. The CDR3 DNA sequence: TGTGCCAGCAGCCCGGGTGCAGGGCTTGAAGCTTTCTTT.

This clonotype has ten or more counts. This chain joins TRBV18 and TRBJ1-4; D is unclear. Germline CDR1 reads KGHSH; CDR2 reads LQKENI. The CDR3 totals 13 residues. V lost 6 bases and J lost 5, with 10 bases in between. In DNA form, the CDR3 reads TGTGCCAGCTCCCAGGACCAGAATGAAAAACTGTTTTTT. It specifies CASSQDQNEKLFF.

This rearrangement joins TRBV12-5 to TRBJ2-3; D is perhaps TRBD2 (6 bases). Germline values: CDR1 LGHNT, CDR2 FRNRAP. V was trimmed by 6 bases and J by 2 bases, leaving 9 bases between them. CDR3 size: 13 residues. This CDR3 is CASGPGVTDTQYF. CDR3 sequence (DNA): TGTGCTAGTGGCCCGGGAGTCACAGATACGCAGTATTTT.

This clonotype was seen ten or more times. The rearrangement joins TRBV7-2 to TRBJ1-2, with a tentative D call TRBD1 (6 bases). CDR1 and CDR2 from the germline V gene are SGHTA and FQGNSA. The CDR3 contains 14 residues. With 0 bases removed from V and 5 bases from J, the gap between germline ends came to 10 bases. The CDR3 spells CASSLAHRDYGYTF. The CDR3 region has the DNA TGTGCCAGCAGCTTAGCGCACAGGGATTATGGCTACACCTTC. Together with reference TRBV7-2 and TRBJ1-2, the CDR3 gives the full variable domain: GAGVSQSPSNKVTEKGKDVELRCDPISGHTALYWYRQSLGQGLEFLIYFQGNSAPDKSGLPSDRFSAERTGGSVSTLTIQRTQQEDSAVYLCASSLAHRDYGYTFGSGTRLTVV.

This clonotype turned up a few times. The CDR3 here is CAIKRSPLHF. Written as DNA, the CDR3 is TGTGCCATCAAGCGTTCACCCCTCCACTTT. V usage is TRBV6-5 and J usage is TRBJ1-6; no reliable D call. V was trimmed by 10 bases and J by 9 bases, leaving 7 bases between them. This CDR3 is built from 10 residues. Germline CDR1 and CDR2: MNHEY and SVGAGI.

This chain links TRBV5-6 with TRBJ2-7; 7 positions match TRBD2. Germline CDR1 reads SGHDT; CDR2 reads YYEEEE. V lost 0 bases and J lost 0; bases outside the gene matches: 3. CDR3 length equals 15 residues. CDR3 sequence: CASSLAPSGSYEQYF. Here the CDR3 DNA reads TGTGCCAGCAGCTTGGCCCCTAGCGGCTCCTACGAGCAGTACTTC.

The chain carries TRBV6-5 and TRBJ2-1; possibly TRBD1 for D (5 bases). CDR3 size: 13 residues. Germline assignment: CDR1 MNHEY and CDR2 SVGAGI. Trimming removed 4 bases at V and 6 bases at J, with 10 bases between. In nucleotides, the CDR3 is TGTGCCAGCAGTTCAGGGAAACCCAATGAGCAGTTCTTC. This gives the protein CASSSGKPNEQFF.

The CDR3 sequence: CASSGGAGAATNEKLFF. CDR3 nucleotides: TGTGCCAGCAGTGGCGGGGCGGGAGCTGCAACTAATGAAAAACTGTTTTTT. The chain has TRBV2 and TRBJ1-4, with D tentatively TRBD1 (5 bases). V was shortened by 4 bases and J by 0 bases, with 15 bases between the two germline ends. This CDR3 is built from 17 residues. Germline loops: CDR1 SNHLY, CDR2 FYNNEI.

This clonotype appeared many times. The chain joins TRBV7-2 to TRBJ1-5; D is unresolved. Trimming took 5 bases from V and 3 from J, leaving 8 bases between them. This CDR3 has 13 amino acids. CDR1 SGHTA and CDR2 FQGNSA come from the germline V gene. CDR3 sequence: CASSVQDNQPQHF. The CDR3 DNA follows: TGTGCCAGCAGCGTTCAGGACAATCAGCCCCAGCATTTT.

This clonotype was counted a few times. This rearrangement joins TRBV7-2 to TRBJ2-3; D perhaps matches TRBD1 (6 bases). Per germline, CDR1 SGHTA and CDR2 FQGNSA. The CDR3 has 15 amino acids. V lost 4 bases and J 6 bases, leaving 17 bases between the germline ends. CDR3 region: CASSSIGTYSDTQYF. The CDR3, as DNA: TGTGCCAGCAGCTCTATCGGGACATACTCGGATACGCAGTATTTT. Looking up the rest from reference TRBV7-2 and TRBJ2-3 gives the full variable domain: GAGVSQSPSNKVTEKGKDVELRCDPISGHTALYWYRQSLGQGLEFLIYFQGNSAPDKSGLPSDRFSAERTGGSVSTLTIQRTQQEDSAVYLCASSSIGTYSDTQYFGPGTRLTVL.

Many counts were recorded for this clonotype. The rearrangement links TRBV5-5 to TRBJ2-7; D might be TRBD2 (6 bases). Germline CDR1 is SGHKS and CDR2 is YYEKEE (reference sequence). V lost 3 bases to trimming and J lost 4 bases, with 14 bases between them. The CDR3 contains 14 residues. The CDR3 is CASSWRERRYEQYF. The CDR3, as DNA: TGTGCCAGCAGCTGGAGGGAGAGGCGGTACGAGCAGTACTTC.

The chain combines TRBV6-8 with TRBJ2-7; D assignment may be TRBD1 or TRBD2 (5 bases each). Germline loops: CDR1 MNHGY, CDR2 SAAAGT. CDR3 length: 15 residues. The V end lost 2 bases, the J end lost 3 bases, and 14 bases lay between the germline ends. DNA for the CDR3: TGTGCCAGCAGTTACATTGGGGGTAAGGGCTACGAGCAGTACTTC. Its translation is CASSYIGGKGYEQYF.

Points on this clonotype: Being one base from a much bigger clone, this may be a read error. This chain uses TRBV7-2 with TRBJ2-1; D may correspond to TRBD1 or TRBD2 (5 bases each). The V gene's germline CDR1 is SGHTA and CDR2 FQGNSA. The CDR3 sequence is 16 residues long. V lost 2 bases and J 7 bases, leaving 18 bases between the germline ends. The CDR3 spells CASSLPGARYENEQFF. CDR3 DNA sequence: TGTGCCAGCAGCTTACCCGGGGCCCGTTACGAGAATGAGCAGTTCTTC. The variable domain in full, with the rest retrieved from reference TRBV7-2 and TRBJ2-1, is GAGVSQSPSNKVTEKGKDVELRCDPISGHTALYWYRQSLGQGLEFLIYFQGNSAPDKSGLPSDRFSAERTGGSVSTLTIQRTQQEDSAVYLCASSLPGARYENEQFFGPGTRLTVL.